This T cell receptor (beta chain) was sequenced in a study of regulatory T cells in long-lasting Graves disease. As for the study in general: Positivity for TSH receptor antibodies plus over 5 years of antithyroid drugs meant persistent Graves' disease. Study results and limitations: It is possible that accuracy was reduced by the small size of the sample. The study found TRBV28, TRBJ1-2 and TRBJ2-5 favored in persistent disease. Shared public clonotypes totalled some 2,500 in persistent patients, compared with around 880 in new patients.

Concerning this clonotype itself: Its antigen is unknown.

Arm-PCR of CDR3 regions and iRepertoire HTBI primers were used to build TCR beta libraries. TCRdb re-called the multiplex PCR reads through MiXCR, storing one row per CDR3 protein. The sample has fewer than 450,000 distinct CDR3 sequences, roughly 20% seen once. Time point described: persistent/refractory GD, antithyroid drugs over 5 years with positive TRAb. PBMCs provided the RNA from which the TCR library was made. The germline V gene has CDR1 MGHRA and CDR2 YSYEKL. The CDR3 sequence is 18 residues long. Deletions cut 0 bases from V and 7 bases from J, with 24 bases between. The receptor was derived from a female donor with Graves disease. Source: peripheral blood mononuclear cells (PBMCs), taken when the disease was refractory, from a patient treated with antithyroid drugs. The chain combines TRBV4-1 with TRBJ2-5; D perhaps matches TRBD2 (7 bases). The CDR3 coding sequence is TGCGCCAGCAGCCAAGATGGCCGGGGCAGGGGCGGCGGGGGGACCCAGTACTTC. This gives the protein CASSQDGRGRGGGGTQYF.